The next 29 T cell receptor beta chains were all read from a single sample in a study of blood T cell repertoires in COVID-19. Repertoires were generated with immunoSEQ multiplex PCR, while TCRdb's copy carries only in-frame clones and drops some. The table has roughly 130,000 clones, roughly four fifths seen once. The sample comprised peripheral blood. The receptors come from a woman of 80 years or more with acute or convalescent COVID-19.

This chain uses TRBV27 with TRBJ1-1; the match to TRBD1 covers 9 bases. V was pared by 4 bases and J by 1 base, with 7 bases of the junction left unmatched. Germline V gene data show CDR1 as MNHEY and CDR2 as SMNVEV (reference sequence). This CDR3 is 16 amino acids long. As DNA, the CDR3 is TGTGCCAGCAGTTCGCCTTGGACAGGGGCGAACACTGAAGCTTTCTTT. Translation gives CASSSPWTGANTEAFF.

The chain has TRBV2 and TRBJ1-4; D is unclear. The V gene's germline CDR1 is SNHLY and CDR2 FYNNEI. This CDR3 region has 14 residues. V was trimmed by 7 bases and J by 4 bases, leaving 13 bases between them. CDR3 protein: CASTEGLSNEKLFF. DNA of the CDR3: TGTGCCAGCACCGAAGGACTGAGTAATGAAAAACTGTTTTTT.

This CDR3 is CASRAIINTEAFF. DNA for the CDR3: TGTGCCAGTAGAGCGATTATTAACACTGAAGCTTTCTTT. The V and J genes are TRBV19 and TRBJ1-1; D not resolved. Germline-derived CDR1 and CDR2 are LNHDA and SQIVND (reference sequence). The CDR3 covers 13 residues. V dropped 6 bases and J dropped 2 bases, with 10 bases sitting between them. Full variable domain (rest looked up from reference TRBV19 and TRBJ1-1): DGGITQSPKYLFRKEGQNVTLSCEQNLNHDAMYWYRQDPGQGLRLIYYSQIVNDFQKGDIAEGYSVSREKKESFPLTVTSAQKNPTAFYLCASRAIINTEAFFGQGTRLTVV.

V usage is TRBV5-1 and J usage is TRBJ2-7; 8 nucleotides agree with TRBD1. V trimming: 2 bases; J trimming: 1 base; junction bases outside the gene matches: 8. The germline V gene encodes CDR1 SGHRS and CDR2 YFSETQ. CDR3 size: 16 residues. The CDR3 region is CASSFYTGTGSYEQYF. CDR3 in DNA: TGCGCCAGCAGCTTCTATACCGGGACAGGTTCCTACGAGCAGTACTTC.

This clone occurred once. The junction shows a germline mismatch at one end, possibly a read error. The chain links TRBV27 to TRBJ2-1; TRBD2 matches at 7 bases. Germline V gene data show CDR1 as MNHEY and CDR2 as SMNVEV (reference sequence). CDR3 length: 14 amino acids. CDR3 DNA: TGTGCCAGCACTTTACCAGGCCGGGGGGATGAGCAGTTCTTC. It yields the protein CASTLPGRGDEQFF.

CDR3 sequence reads: CASSPNSGMNTEAFF. The CDR3 coding sequence is TGTGCCAGCAGCCCAAATTCAGGGATGAACACTGAAGCTTTCTTT. The chain couples TRBV11-3 to TRBJ1-1, with D possibly matching TRBD1 (5 bases). Germline CDR1 reads SGHNT; CDR2 reads YENEEA. This CDR3 has 15 amino acids. V lost 5 bases and J 0 bases, leaving 13 bases between the germline ends.

The chain uses TRBV19 and TRBJ1-5; D gene unclear. V was trimmed by 6 bases and J by 7 bases, leaving 19 bases between them. Germline V gene lookup returns CDR1 LNHDA and CDR2 SQIVND (reference sequence). The CDR3 has 15 residues. CDR3 coding DNA: TGTGCCAGTAGCCCAGCTGAGGGAACTCGGCAGCCCCAGCATTTT. Its translation is CASSPAEGTRQPQHF.

J is TRBJ1-2 and V is TRBV15, with TRBD1 as a possible D gene (5 bases). Germline V gene lookup returns CDR1 LNHNV and CDR2 YYDKDF (reference sequence). The ends were cut back, 8 bases at V and 8 bases at J, with 30 bases in the middle. The CDR3 sequence is 17 residues long. CDR3 DNA sequence: TGTGCCACCGGTGAGAGACAGCCTTCCCAAATCGGTGGCGGCTACACCTTC. Protein sequence: CATGERQPSQIGGGYTF. The full variable domain, completed using reference TRBV15 and TRBJ1-2, is DAMVIQNPRYQVTQFGKPVTLSCSQTLNHNVMYWYQQKSSQAPKLLFHYYDKDFNNEADTPDNFQSRRPNTSFCFLDIRSPGLGDTAMYLCATGERQPSQIGGGYTFGSGTRLTVV.

The chain employs TRBV30 and TRBJ1-2; TRBD1 aligns across 8 bases. V lost 0 bases, J lost 3 bases, and 9 bases stayed unmatched. Germline V lookup: CDR1 GTSNPN, CDR2 SVGIG (reference sequence). This CDR3 is built from 16 residues. CDR3 coding DNA: TGTGCCTGGAGTGTACCAGTGACAGGGGATGACTATGGCTACACCTTC. Translated, it gives CAWSVPVTGDDYGYTF.

The chain carries TRBV19 and TRBJ1-1; possible D gene TRBD1, 5 bases. In germline, CDR1 is LNHDA, CDR2 SQIVND (reference sequence). The V end lost 7 bases, the J end lost 4 bases, and 10 bases lay between the germline ends. CDR3 length: 12 residues. The CDR3 DNA is TGTGCCAGTACTGACAGTTCCACTGAAGCTTTCTTT. It specifies CASTDSSTEAFF.

This chain joins TRBV7-2 and TRBJ2-7; no reliable D call. The CDR3 is 15 residues long. CDR1 and CDR2 from the germline V gene are SGHTA and FQGNSA. Trimming took 1 base from V and 1 from J, leaving 11 bases between them. CDR3 DNA: TGTGCCAGCAGCTTAGTCACGGTCTCATCCTACGAGCAGTACTTC. Residues: CASSLVTVSSYEQYF.

The chain uses TRBV19 and TRBJ1-5; D might be TRBD1 (6 bases). Germline V gives CDR1 LNHDA, CDR2 SQIVND (reference sequence). V lost 9 bases to trimming and J lost 4 bases, with 19 bases between them. This CDR3 is 15 amino acids long. CDR3 bases: TGTGCCAGCAAGGACTTGACAGGATTTAATCAGCCCCAGCATTTT. Translating it yields CASKDLTGFNQPQHF. Using reference TRBV19 and TRBJ1-5 for the parts outside the CDR3, the full variable domain is DGGITQSPKYLFRKEGQNVTLSCEQNLNHDAMYWYRQDPGQGLRLIYYSQIVNDFQKGDIAEGYSVSREKKESFPLTVTSAQKNPTAFYLCASKDLTGFNQPQHFGDGTRLSIL.

The V call is TRBV4-2, the J call TRBJ1-2, with 8 nucleotides matching TRBD1. Germline CDR1 and CDR2: LGHNA and YNFKEQ. V dropped 0 bases and J dropped 8; count of bases not matched to a gene: 8. The CDR3 consists of 15 residues. As DNA, the CDR3 is TGTGCCAGCAGCCAAGAGGGGGGACAGGCGAAAGGCTACACCTTC. Protein sequence: CASSQEGGQAKGYTF.

This clone was seen a few times. The chain uses TRBV2 and TRBJ1-2, with unresolved D. Germline assignment: CDR1 SNHLY and CDR2 FYNNEI. The CDR3 is 15 residues long. V was pared by 6 bases and J by 4 bases, with 18 bases between. The CDR3 reads CASSQEGRRGYGYTF. The CDR3 coding sequence is TGTGCCAGCAGCCAAGAGGGCAGGCGGGGCTATGGCTACACCTTC.

As regards this clone: This sample includes further DNA sequences coding for the same CDR3. The chain recombines TRBV20-1 with TRBJ1-1; no clear D. There are 11 residues in the CDR3. The germline CDR1 and CDR2 sequences are DFQATT and SNEGSKA (reference sequence). V was shortened by 5 bases and J by 2 bases, with 6 bases between the two germline ends. The CDR3 loop is CSAPLNTEAFF. The CDR3 DNA sequence: TGCAGTGCTCCCCTTAACACTGAAGCTTTCTTT.

The rearrangement joins TRBV5-5 to TRBJ1-1; the D gene is possibly TRBD1 (5 bases). CDR3 size: 12 residues. Germline V lookup: CDR1 SGHKS, CDR2 YYEKEE (reference sequence). Deletions cut 4 bases from V and 7 bases from J, with 11 bases between. The DNA for the CDR3 is TGTGCCAGCAGCCCCTGGGGCCTTGAAGCTTTCTTT. It codes for CASSPWGLEAFF.

This chain connects TRBV11-2 to TRBJ2-7, with 8 bases aligning to TRBD2. Germline values: CDR1 SGHAT, CDR2 FQNNGV. This CDR3 region has 12 residues. Trimming cost V 5 bases and J 4 bases; bases outside gene matches: 1. The CDR3 sequence is CASSPGGYEQYF. The CDR3 DNA reads TGTGCCAGCAGCCCGGGGGGGTACGAGCAGTACTTC.

The chain employs TRBV7-2 and TRBJ1-5; 12 bases fit TRBD1. V shed 4 bases, J shed 7 bases, and the junction held 8 bases outside the gene matches. The CDR3 has 16 residues. The germline V gene encodes CDR1 SGHTA and CDR2 FQGNSA. This CDR3 is CASSSPGQGAGQPQHF. The CDR3 coding sequence is TGTGCCAGCAGCTCCCCGGGACAGGGGGCCGGACAGCCCCAGCATTTT.

This clone was picked up one time. The chain links TRBV9 to TRBJ1-5, with 8 positions matching TRBD1. Germline-derived CDR1 and CDR2 are SGDLS and YYNGEE. V shed 0 bases, J shed 4 bases, and the junction held 0 bases outside the gene matches. The CDR3 has 14 residues. CDR3 in DNA: TGTGCCAGCAGCGTAGGGACAGGGAATCAGCCCCAGCATTTT. It translates to CASSVGTGNQPQHF.

The rearrangement links TRBV6-5 to TRBJ1-2; unclear D gene. Trimming took 2 bases from V and 6 from J, leaving 19 bases between them. This CDR3 region has 16 residues. Germline assignment: CDR1 MNHEY and CDR2 SVGAGI. This CDR3 is CASSYVYGLPGDGYTF. CDR3 nucleotide sequence: TGTGCCAGCAGTTACGTATACGGACTGCCTGGAGATGGCTACACCTTC.

The gene calls are TRBV29-1 and TRBJ1-2; D is undetermined. The CDR3 has 11 residues. Trimming removed 4 bases from V and 8 bases from J, with 11 bases in between. Germline V gene data show CDR1 as SQVTM and CDR2 as ANQGSEA. The CDR3 sequence is CSVASSMGYTF. The CDR3 nucleotides are TGCAGCGTTGCCTCTAGTATGGGCTACACCTTC.

This sequence joins TRBV19 and TRBJ1-6, with a possible D match to TRBD1 (6 bases). This CDR3 is 19 amino acids long. Trimming took 0 bases from V and 0 from J, leaving 15 bases between them. CDR1 is LNHDA, CDR2 SQIVND, per germline (reference sequence). The CDR3 loop reads CASSIDQGQSFSYNSPLHF. In DNA, the CDR3 is TGTGCCAGTAGTATAGATCAGGGACAATCTTTCTCCTATAATTCACCCCTCCACTTT. Variable domain in full (rest from reference TRBV19 and TRBJ1-6): DGGITQSPKYLFRKEGQNVTLSCEQNLNHDAMYWYRQDPGQGLRLIYYSQIVNDFQKGDIAEGYSVSREKKESFPLTVTSAQKNPTAFYLCASSIDQGQSFSYNSPLHFGNGTRLTVT.

The chain combines TRBV11-3 with TRBJ2-2, with D possibly TRBD2 on 6 matching bases. The V end was cut by 4 bases, the J end by 5 bases, with 14 bases between. Germline lookup yields CDR1 SGHNT and CDR2 YENEEA. The CDR3 is 15 residues long. The DNA for the CDR3 is TGTGCCAGCAGCTCTCGGACGGCGGGAACCGGGGAGCTGTTTTTT. Translating gives CASSSRTAGTGELFF.

The chain links TRBV5-1 to TRBJ2-1, with a weak D call TRBD2 (6 bases). V lost 2 bases, J lost 5 bases, and 8 bases lay in between. The CDR3 extends over 13 amino acids. Germline V gene lookup returns CDR1 SGHRS and CDR2 YFSETQ. Here the CDR3 DNA reads TGCGCCAGCAGCTTTAGCGGAGACAATGAGCAGTTCTTC. Translating it yields CASSFSGDNEQFF.

The rearrangement joins TRBV18 to TRBJ1-5; 8 positions match TRBD1. The CDR3 sequence is 15 residues long. Germline V gene lookup returns CDR1 KGHSH and CDR2 LQKENI. Trimming at V came to 5 bases and at J to 2 bases, leaving 5 bases not matched to a gene. The CDR3 DNA reads as TGTGCCAGCTCAAAAGACAGGGGTGGCAATCAGCCCCAGCATTTT. Protein sequence: CASSKDRGGNQPQHF.

This sequence joins TRBV19 and TRBJ1-2, with a possible D match to TRBD1 (5 bases). This CDR3 has 12 residues. Germline V CDR1 and CDR2: LNHDA, SQIVND (reference sequence). Trimming left V 7 bases short and J 2 bases short, with 8 bases between. CDR3 protein: CASMTVNYGYTF. In DNA form, the CDR3 reads TGTGCCAGTATGACAGTAAACTATGGCTACACCTTC.

The chain links TRBV13 to TRBJ1-1; 8 bases line up with TRBD1. The CDR3 runs 15 residues. Germline assignment: CDR1 PRHDT and CDR2 FYEKMQ (reference sequence). The trim removed 2 bases at V and 4 bases at J, leaving 6 bases unmatched. The CDR3 loop is CASSLQGAISTEAFF. The DNA for the CDR3 is TGTGCCAGCAGCTTACAGGGGGCGATTAGCACTGAAGCTTTCTTT.

This clone occurred a few times. The chain links TRBV30 to TRBJ1-5; weak D call: TRBD1 (6 bases). The germline gives CDR1 GTSNPN, CDR2 SVGIG (reference sequence). The CDR3 has 16 residues. Trimming shortened V by 0 bases and J by 0 bases, and 12 bases separated the two germline ends. CDR3 coding DNA: TGTGCCTGGAGTGTACAGGGCAGGGATAGCAATCAGCCCCAGCATTTT. It encodes CAWSVQGRDSNQPQHF.

Worth noting for this clone: This same CDR3 is encoded by further DNA sequences in the sample. In DNA, the CDR3 is TGTGCCAGTAGTATTAGGGGGAATAATTCACCCCTCCACTTT. Residues: CASSIRGNNSPLHF. J is TRBJ1-6 and V is TRBV19; maybe TRBD1 (6 bases). There are 14 residues in the CDR3. Germline CDR1 reads LNHDA; CDR2 reads SQIVND (reference sequence). Deletions cut 3 bases from V and 5 bases from J, with 8 bases between.